These 5 T cell receptor beta chains were sequenced from one sample in a study of TIL therapy for anti-PD-1-resistant metastatic lung cancer (dated by TCRdb to the early 2020s). TCR beta CDR3 regions were amplified from genomic DNA with the immunoSEQ v3 hsTCRB kit using bias-controlled multiplex PCR. The clones in this table, taken by TCRdb from immuneACCESS, are in-frame only. Not every clone is retained; where verified, under half of the shortfall comes from an unresolved V gene, and the cause of the rest is unknown. Present in this sample are about 17,000 clones, approximately 79% of which were seen just once. Approximately 7.4% of the sample belongs to the ten largest clones. Interpreted using the paper, the time point label stands for: pre-treatment sample, taken before nivolumab and TIL therapy. Here the sequenced sample was blood, taken at baseline. All receptors come from a person between 25 and 79 years old with non-small cell lung cancer.

The chain is built from TRBV19 and TRBJ2-7; 13 bases are a match to TRBD2. Germline V lookup: CDR1 LNHDA, CDR2 SQIVND (reference sequence). The J segment lost 2 bases and the V segment lost 4 bases, leaving 14 bases of the junction unmatched. This CDR3 is built from 19 residues. The DNA of the CDR3 is TGTGCCAGTAGTAAATCAGGTCCGGGACTAGCGGGAACTACCTACGAGCAGTACTTC. Translated, it gives CASSKSGPGLAGTTYEQYF.

The chain couples TRBV5-4 to TRBJ1-2; D gene ambiguous. V was trimmed by 0 bases and J by 2 bases, leaving 17 bases between them. Looked up from germline, CDR1 is SGHNT and CDR2 is YYREEE (reference sequence). This CDR3 contains 17 residues. This chain's CDR3 is CASSLEVLELMNYGYTF. The CDR3 DNA is TGTGCCAGCAGCTTGGAGGTGCTGGAACTAATGAACTATGGCTACACCTTC.

The rearrangement joins TRBV13 to TRBJ2-7; D may match TRBD1 or TRBD2 (6 bases each). The V gene lost 5 bases and the J gene lost 6 bases, with 14 bases spanning the gap. The CDR3 length is 13 residues. Germline loops: CDR1 PRHDT, CDR2 FYEKMQ (reference sequence). DNA for the CDR3: TGTGCCAGCAGCCGGGGGCTCTCAGGCGAGCAGTACTTC. It translates to CASSRGLSGEQYF.

The CDR3 region is CASLTTRTGLYGYTF. The CDR3 coding sequence is TGTGCCAGTCTTACCACCCGGACAGGTCTCTATGGCTACACCTTC. This chain links TRBV25-1 with TRBJ1-2; 7 positions match TRBD1. Germline CDR1 is MGHDK and CDR2 is SYGVNS. The CDR3 runs 15 residues. Trimming took 9 bases from V and 4 from J; bases not matched to a gene: 14.

This chain uses TRBV10-3 with TRBJ1-4, with no clear D. The germline V gene has CDR1 ENHRY and CDR2 SYGVKD. Trimming stripped 3 bases from V and 7 bases from J, with 9 bases between. The CDR3 sequence is 13 residues long. DNA for the CDR3: TGTGCCATCAGTGACGGCCTGGTTGAAAAACTGTTTTTT. Protein: CAISDGLVEKLFF.